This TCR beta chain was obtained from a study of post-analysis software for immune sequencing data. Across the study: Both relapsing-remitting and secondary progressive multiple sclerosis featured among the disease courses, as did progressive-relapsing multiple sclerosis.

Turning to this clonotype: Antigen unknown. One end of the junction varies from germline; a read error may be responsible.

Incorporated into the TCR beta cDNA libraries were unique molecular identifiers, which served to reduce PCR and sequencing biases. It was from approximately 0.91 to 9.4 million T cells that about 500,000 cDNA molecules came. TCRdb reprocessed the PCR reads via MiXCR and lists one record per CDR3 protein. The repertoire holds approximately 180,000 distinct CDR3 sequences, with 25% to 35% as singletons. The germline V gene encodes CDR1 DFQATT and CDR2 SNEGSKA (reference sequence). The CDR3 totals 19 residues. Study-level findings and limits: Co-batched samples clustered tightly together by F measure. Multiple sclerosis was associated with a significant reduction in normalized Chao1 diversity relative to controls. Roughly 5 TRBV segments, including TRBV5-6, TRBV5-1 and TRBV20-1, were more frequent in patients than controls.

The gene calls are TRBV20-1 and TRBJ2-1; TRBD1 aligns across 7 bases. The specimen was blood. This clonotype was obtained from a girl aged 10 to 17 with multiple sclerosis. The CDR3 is CSPQTTGSRVEGSYNEQFF. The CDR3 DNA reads TGCAGTCCCCAGACGACAGGGTCCCGCGTCGAGGGCTCCTACAATGAACAGTTCTTC.